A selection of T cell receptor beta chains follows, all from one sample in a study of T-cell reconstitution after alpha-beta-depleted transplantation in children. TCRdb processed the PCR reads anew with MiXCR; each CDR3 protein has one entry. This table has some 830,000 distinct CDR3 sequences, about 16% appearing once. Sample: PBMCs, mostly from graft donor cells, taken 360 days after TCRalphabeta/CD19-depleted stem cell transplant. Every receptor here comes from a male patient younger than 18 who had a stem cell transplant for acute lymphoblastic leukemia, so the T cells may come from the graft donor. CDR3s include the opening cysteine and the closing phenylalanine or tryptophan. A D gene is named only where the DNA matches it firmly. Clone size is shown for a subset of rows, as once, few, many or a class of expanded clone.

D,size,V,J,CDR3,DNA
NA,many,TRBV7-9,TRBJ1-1,CASRELNTEAFF,TGTGCCAGCAGGGAGTTGAACACTGAAGCTTTCTTT
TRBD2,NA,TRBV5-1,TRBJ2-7,CASRLLAGNEQYF,TGCGCCAGCAGGTTGCTAGCGGGAAACGAGCAGTACTTC
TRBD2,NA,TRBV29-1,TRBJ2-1,CSGGGRNNEQFF,TGCAGCGGGGGGGGGAGAAACAATGAGCAGTTCTTC
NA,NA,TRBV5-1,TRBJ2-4,CASSLEGSIQYF,TGCGCCAGCAGCCTGGAAGGGAGCATTCAGTACTTC
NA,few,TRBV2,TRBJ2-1,CASKGSIPPFEQFF,TGTGCCAGCAAGGGGTCTATTCCCCCATTTGAGCAGTTCTTC
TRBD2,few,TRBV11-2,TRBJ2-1,CASSKRGTSGLHEQFF,TGTGCCAGCAGTAAAAGAGGGACTAGCGGGTTACATGAGCAGTTCTTC
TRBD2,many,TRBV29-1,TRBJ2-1,CSVGRAGPYNEQFF,TGCAGCGTTGGGAGAGCGGGACCCTACAATGAGCAGTTCTTC
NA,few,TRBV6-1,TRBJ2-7,CASRPSRGPYEQYF,TGTGCCAGCAGACCATCTAGGGGACCCTACGAGCAGTACTTC
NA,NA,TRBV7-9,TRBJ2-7,CASSRTELAYEQYF,TGTGCCAGCAGCCGGACAGAGTTGGCCTACGAGCAGTACTTC
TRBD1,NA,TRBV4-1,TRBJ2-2,CASCHEGALNTGELFF,TGCGCCAGCTGTCATGAGGGGGCACTGAACACCGGGGAGCTGTTTTTT
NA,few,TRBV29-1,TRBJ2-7,CSVEDPRGHEQYF,TGCAGCGTTGAAGATCCCAGGGGCCACGAGCAGTACTTC
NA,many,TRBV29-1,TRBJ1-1,CSVEWGNTEAFF,TGCAGCGTCGAATGGGGGAACACTGAAGCTTTCTTT
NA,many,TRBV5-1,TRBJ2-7,CASSLEWGTYEQYF,TGCGCCAGCAGCTTGGAATGGGGCACCTACGAGCAGTACTTC
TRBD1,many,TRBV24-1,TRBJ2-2,CATRLGGASGELFF,TGTGCCACCAGGTTAGGGGGCGCCTCCGGGGAGCTGTTTTTT
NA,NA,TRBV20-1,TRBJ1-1,CSARRREMNTEAFF,TGCAGTGCTAGACGGCGGGAAATGAACACTGAAGCTTTCTTT
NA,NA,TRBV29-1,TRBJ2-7,CSETANYEQYF,TGCAGCGAAACAGCGAACTACGAGCAGTACTTC
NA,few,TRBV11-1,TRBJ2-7,CASSLAPGRASYEQYF,TGTGCCAGCAGCTTAGCGCCAGGTCGGGCCTCCTACGAGCAGTACTTC
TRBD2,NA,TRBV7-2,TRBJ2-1,CASSLSSGYLSPYNEQFF,TGTGCCAGCAGCTTATCTAGCGGGTACCTCTCTCCCTACAATGAGCAGTTCTTC
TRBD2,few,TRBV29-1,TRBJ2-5,CSVEGTVAGESETQYF,TGCAGCGTTGAAGGGACGGTAGCGGGAGAGTCAGAGACCCAGTACTTC
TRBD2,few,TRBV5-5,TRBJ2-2,CASRGGSANTGELFF,TGTGCCAGCAGGGGCGGGAGCGCGAACACCGGGGAGCTGTTTTTT
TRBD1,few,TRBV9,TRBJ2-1,CASSVAYRGTYNEQFF,TGTGCCAGCAGCGTAGCTTACAGGGGAACCTACAATGAGCAGTTCTTC
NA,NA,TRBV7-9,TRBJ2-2,CASSLQEREWNTGELFF,TGTGCCAGCAGCTTACAGGAACGAGAATGGAACACCGGGGAGCTGTTTTTT
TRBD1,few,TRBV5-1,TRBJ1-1,CASSTGGTGEAFF,TGCGCCAGCAGCACAGGGGGAACAGGTGAAGCTTTCTTT
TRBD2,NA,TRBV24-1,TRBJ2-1,CATSDSLLAGGYNEQFF,TGTGCCACCAGTGATTCACTTCTAGCGGGAGGTTACAATGAGCAGTTCTTC
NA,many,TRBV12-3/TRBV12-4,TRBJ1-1,CASSLVSYTEAFF,TGTGCCAGCAGTTTAGTCTCCTACACTGAAGCTTTCTTT
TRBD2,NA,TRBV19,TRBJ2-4,CASSTYGGGSKNIQYF,TGTGCCAGTAGTACCTACGGGGGGGGCTCCAAAAACATTCAGTACTTC
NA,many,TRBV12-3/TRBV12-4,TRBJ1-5,CASSFGGGDQPQHF,TGTGCCAGCAGTTTCGGAGGAGGGGATCAGCCCCAGCATTTT
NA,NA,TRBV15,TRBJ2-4,CATSRDRVGGTDIQYF,TGTGCCACCAGCAGAGATCGCGTTGGGGGGACCGACATTCAGTACTTC
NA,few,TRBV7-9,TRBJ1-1,CASSLIASMETNTEAFF,TGTGCCAGCAGCTTAATCGCCTCTATGGAGACGAACACTGAAGCTTTCTTT
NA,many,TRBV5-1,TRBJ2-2,CASKGPGELFF,TGCGCCAGCAAGGGGCCCGGGGAGCTGTTTTTT
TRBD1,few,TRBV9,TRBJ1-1,CASSTRDRGRNTEAFF,TGTGCCAGCAGCACCCGGGACAGGGGGAGGAACACTGAAGCTTTCTTT
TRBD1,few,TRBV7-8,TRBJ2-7,CASSPLGTAYEQYF,TGTGCCAGCAGCCCCCTCGGGACAGCCTACGAGCAGTACTTC
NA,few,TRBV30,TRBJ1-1,CAWSVRYRNTEAFF,TGTGCCTGGAGTGTACGGTACAGGAACACTGAAGCTTTCTTT
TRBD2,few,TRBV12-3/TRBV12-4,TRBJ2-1,CASSLRRLAAIYNEQFF,TGTGCCAGCAGTTTGCGGCGACTAGCGGCCATCTACAATGAGCAGTTCTTC
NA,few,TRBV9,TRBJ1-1,CASSVGGVRGFGNTEAFF,TGTGCCAGCAGCGTAGGAGGTGTGAGGGGTTTCGGGAACACTGAAGCTTTCTTT
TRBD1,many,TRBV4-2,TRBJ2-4,CASSQPTGTGKVIQYF,TGTGCCAGCAGCCAACCGACGGGGACAGGGAAGGTCATTCAGTACTTC
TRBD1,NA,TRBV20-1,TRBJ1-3,CSARMDRAGNTIYF,TGCAGTGCTAGAATGGACAGGGCTGGAAACACCATATATTTT
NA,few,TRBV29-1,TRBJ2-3,CSVPLRTDTQYF,TGCAGCGTGCCGCTCCGCACAGATACGCAGTATTTT
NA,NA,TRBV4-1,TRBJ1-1,CASSLMIRWNTEAFF,TGCGCCAGCAGCCTTATGATCCGGTGGAACACTGAAGCTTTCTTT
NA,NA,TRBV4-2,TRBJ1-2,CASSQDRYGYTF,TGTGCCAGCAGCCAAGATCGGTATGGCTACACCTTC
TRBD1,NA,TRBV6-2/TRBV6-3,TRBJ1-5,CASSWLPGQGFNQPQHF,TGTGCCAGCAGTTGGCTCCCGGGACAGGGGTTCAATCAGCCCCAGCATTTT
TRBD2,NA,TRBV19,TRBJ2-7,CASSIRSGLAEYYEQYF,TGTGCCAGTAGTATTCGCTCGGGACTAGCGGAATACTACGAGCAGTACTTC
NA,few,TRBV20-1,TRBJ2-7,CSARDPDSFSYEQYF,TGCAGTGCTAGAGATCCGGACAGTTTCTCCTACGAGCAGTACTTC